A single sample is the source of the 30 T cell receptor beta chains below, sequenced in a study of blood T cell repertoires in COVID-19. Generated by immunoSEQ multiplex PCR, the TCRdb table keeps only in-frame clones and is missing some. The profile shows roughly 100,000 clones, around 82% of them singletons. Sequenced material: peripheral blood. The receptor set was obtained from a human donor in a cohort sampled during active or convalescent COVID-19.

The rearrangement links TRBV7-2 to TRBJ2-5; 12 nucleotides line up with TRBD2. Germline V gene lookup returns CDR1 SGHTA and CDR2 FQGNSA. V lost 2 bases, J lost 2 bases, and 3 bases stayed unmatched. The CDR3 consists of 16 residues. DNA of the CDR3: TGTGCCAGCAGCTTAAGACTAGCGGGGGCACAAGAGACCCAGTACTTC. Translation gives CASSLRLAGAQETQYF.

The rearrangement uses TRBV3-1 (or the pseudogene TRBV3-2) and TRBJ1-5; 11 nucleotides agree with TRBD1. CDR1 is LGHDT, CDR2 YNNKEL, per germline (reference sequence). The V gene end was trimmed by 1 base and the J gene end by 6 bases; junction bases not matched to a gene: 2. The CDR3 spans 15 residues. The CDR3 sequence is CASSQGTGGSQPQHF. CDR3 in DNA: TGTGCCAGCAGCCAAGGGACAGGGGGCAGTCAGCCCCAGCATTTT.

CDR3 sequence reads: CASSLGAGGGQETQYF. CDR3 DNA sequence: TGTGCCAGCAGCTTAGGGGCAGGGGGCGGACAAGAGACCCAGTACTTC. The J gene is TRBJ2-5, the V gene TRBV11-3, with 8 positions matching TRBD1. The CDR3 contains 16 residues. V trimming: 1 base; J trimming: 2 bases; junction bases outside the gene matches: 6. In germline, CDR1 is SGHNT, CDR2 YENEEA.

The CDR3 region is CASSLTTGTGGTNGYTF. The CDR3 bases are TGTGCCAGCAGCCTAACTACCGGGACAGGGGGCACAAATGGCTACACCTTC. V is TRBV2 and J is TRBJ1-2; 12 nucleotides align to TRBD1. Germline CDR1 and CDR2: SNHLY and FYNNEI. Unmatched junction bases numbered 14, after V lost 6 bases and J lost 6 bases. The CDR3 is 17 residues long.

V is TRBV14 and J is TRBJ2-1, with 8 nucleotides matching TRBD2. This CDR3 has 16 amino acids. Germline CDR1 SGHDN, CDR2 FVKESK. The V gene end was trimmed by 6 bases and the J gene end by 9 bases; junction bases not matched to a gene: 16. The CDR3 nucleotides are TGTGCCAGCAGTCCAAGACCGGGGGGGGCCTTCGGTGAGCAGTTCTTC. This encodes CASSPRPGGAFGEQFF.

The genes are TRBV6-2 or TRBV6-3 and TRBJ1-1; TRBD1 might be the D (6 bases). The CDR3 spans 12 residues. The germline gives CDR1 MNHEY, CDR2 SVGEGT. V was clipped by 6 bases and J by 5 bases, with 10 bases between them. Here the CDR3 reads CASSERGTEAFF. The CDR3 DNA sequence: TGTGCCAGCAGCGAGAGGGGGACTGAAGCTTTCTTT.

The chain couples TRBV5-1 to TRBJ2-6; D may be TRBD1 (5 bases). Germline assignment: CDR1 SGHRS and CDR2 YFSETQ. V lost 2 bases and J lost 4, with 13 bases in between. CDR3 length: 16 amino acids. The CDR3 protein is CASSFPSGPGANVLTF. The CDR3 bases are TGCGCCAGCAGCTTCCCTTCAGGGCCAGGGGCCAACGTCCTGACTTTC.

The V call is TRBV5-5, the J call TRBJ2-2, with 7 bases lining up with TRBD1. CDR1 is SGHKS, CDR2 YYEKEE, per germline (reference sequence). Trimming at V came to 0 bases and at J to 8 bases, leaving 7 bases not matched to a gene. The CDR3 sequence is 15 residues long. Here the CDR3 DNA reads TGTGCCAGCAGCTTGGTTACAGGGGCTGGTGGGGAGCTGTTTTTT. Its protein product is CASSLVTGAGGELFF.

The J gene is TRBJ1-5, the V gene TRBV6-5; a weak D match, TRBD1 (6 bases). The ends were cut back, 5 bases at V and 7 bases at J, with 12 bases in the middle. Germline CDR1 MNHEY, CDR2 SVGAGI. CDR3 size: 13 residues. CDR3 DNA sequence: TGTGCCAGCAGTCCCAGGACAGTCCAGCCCCAGCATTTT. This sequence encodes CASSPRTVQPQHF.

The chain couples TRBV10-3 to TRBJ2-1; D not resolved. V gave up 2 bases and J gave up 8 bases, with 16 bases separating them. The CDR3 has 15 amino acids. Germline CDR1 and CDR2: ENHRY and SYGVKD. The CDR3 nucleotides are TGTGCCATCAGTGAGGGCCCCCCCCGGGTGGATGAGCAGTTCTTC. Protein product: CAISEGPPRVDEQFF.

V is TRBV29-1 and J is TRBJ2-3; TRBD1 aligns across 8 bases. CDR3 length: 14 amino acids. The V gene's germline CDR1 is SQVTM and CDR2 ANQGSEA. V trimming: 6 bases; J trimming: 1 base; junction bases outside the gene matches: 6. The CDR3 DNA reads as TGCAGCGTGGCGGACAGGGTCGGCACAGATACGCAGTATTTT. Encoded protein: CSVADRVGTDTQYF.

The V gene is TRBV5-1, the J gene TRBJ1-4; TRBD1 might be the D (5 bases). Trimming took off 4 bases at V and 7 bases at J, with 17 bases between the two ends. Per the germline V gene, CDR1 is SGHRS and CDR2 is YFSETQ. The CDR3 consists of 15 residues. The DNA of the CDR3 is TGCGCCAGCAGCCCTGGCGGAGGGGTTGGTGAAAAACTGTTTTTT. Residues: CASSPGGGVGEKLFF.

The V and J genes are TRBV11-1 and TRBJ1-2, with D possibly matching TRBD1 (5 bases). The CDR3 spans 15 residues. Germline V gives CDR1 SGHAT, CDR2 FQDESV (reference sequence). The V gene lost 3 bases and the J gene lost 8 bases, with 19 bases spanning the gap. The CDR3 is CASSFGSGLTIGYTF. The CDR3 DNA reads as TGTGCCAGCAGCTTCGGCTCAGGGCTCACTATCGGCTACACCTTC.

The chain links TRBV25-1 to TRBJ2-5; D gene uncertain. The V gene lost 1 base and the J gene lost 1 base, with 10 bases spanning the gap. CDR1 MGHDK and CDR2 SYGVNS come from the germline V gene. The CDR3 is 15 amino acids. CDR3 residues: CASSESIASQETQYF. The CDR3 nucleotides read TGTGCCAGCAGTGAATCTATCGCCTCCCAAGAGACCCAGTACTTC.

This chain joins TRBV4-3 and TRBJ2-1; D is uncertain. Germline CDR1 reads LGHNA; CDR2 reads YSLEER. Trimming removed 3 bases at V and 4 bases at J, with 4 bases between. The CDR3 runs 12 residues. The CDR3 loop is CASSQTYNEQFF. CDR3 coding DNA: TGCGCCAGCAGCCAGACTTACAATGAGCAGTTCTTC.

This clone turned up a few times. J is TRBJ2-2 and V is TRBV7-2, with 9 bases fitting TRBD2. Germline values: CDR1 SGHTA, CDR2 FQGNSA. The CDR3 runs to 16 residues. V lost 5 bases, J lost 4 bases, and 8 bases stayed unmatched. The CDR3 sequence: CASSQVLAGLTGELFF. The CDR3 DNA reads as TGTGCCAGCAGCCAGGTCCTAGCGGGACTCACCGGGGAGCTGTTTTTT. The variable domain in full, completed from reference TRBV7-2 and TRBJ2-2, reads GAGVSQSPSNKVTEKGKDVELRCDPISGHTALYWYRQSLGQGLEFLIYFQGNSAPDKSGLPSDRFSAERTGGSVSTLTIQRTQQEDSAVYLCASSQVLAGLTGELFFGEGSRLTVL.

The chain uses TRBV24-1 and TRBJ2-1; D not resolved. Germline assignment: CDR1 KGHDR and CDR2 SFDVKD. V dropped 0 bases and J dropped 3 bases, with 14 bases sitting between them. The CDR3 is 17 residues long. This CDR3 reads CATSDLFGHHIYNEQFF. The CDR3 coding sequence is TGTGCCACCAGTGATTTGTTTGGGCACCATATCTACAATGAGCAGTTCTTC.

J is TRBJ2-7 and V is TRBV5-6, with 12 bases matching TRBD1. V gave up 2 bases and J gave up 4 bases; unmatched junction bases: 4. Germline V gene lookup returns CDR1 SGHDT and CDR2 YYEEEE. The CDR3 spans 15 residues. The CDR3 spells CASSFGTGGTYEQYF. The DNA of the CDR3 is TGTGCCAGCAGCTTCGGGACAGGGGGCACGTACGAGCAGTACTTC.

This clone has only a few counts. The rearrangement joins TRBV4-2 to TRBJ1-2; D is undetermined. Germline lookup yields CDR1 LGHNA and CDR2 YNFKEQ. V lost 3 bases, J lost 8 bases, and 10 bases lay in between. CDR3 length: 12 amino acids. CDR3 DNA: TGTGCCAGCAGCCATGTCCATGCGGGCTACACCTTC. It encodes CASSHVHAGYTF.

V and J are TRBV27 and TRBJ1-2; a possible D gene is TRBD1 (6 bases). V was pared by 4 bases and J by 5 bases, with 8 bases between. Germline-derived CDR1 and CDR2 are MNHEY and SMNVEV (reference sequence). The CDR3 loop spans 12 amino acids. This CDR3 reads CASSSQGYGYTF. In DNA, the CDR3 is TGTGCCAGCAGTTCCCAGGGGTATGGCTACACCTTC.

V is TRBV6-5 and J is TRBJ1-1; possible D gene TRBD1, 6 bases. With 6 bases removed from V and 6 bases from J, the gap between germline ends came to 14 bases. CDR3 length: 13 amino acids. CDR1 and CDR2 (germline): MNHEY, SVGAGI. The CDR3 bases are TGTGCCAGCAGAAGTAGGGGGTTCTCTGAAGCTTTCTTT. As protein: CASRSRGFSEAFF.

The chain combines TRBV19 with TRBJ1-2, with D possibly TRBD1 on 5 matching bases. Germline assignment: CDR1 LNHDA and CDR2 SQIVND (reference sequence). The V gene lost 1 base and the J gene lost 3 bases, with 12 bases spanning the gap. CDR3 size: 15 residues. The CDR3 is CASSIGQLYDYGYTF. The DNA for the CDR3 is TGTGCCAGTAGTATAGGACAGCTTTATGACTATGGCTACACCTTC.

The CDR3 sequence is CATSRGGGGNQPQHF. CDR3 DNA: TGTGCCACCAGCAGAGGAGGGGGTGGCAATCAGCCCCAGCATTTT. V and J are TRBV15 and TRBJ1-5; the D gene is possibly TRBD1 (6 bases). The CDR3 loop spans 15 amino acids. With 1 base removed from V and 2 bases from J, the gap between germline ends came to 9 bases. Germline CDR1 and CDR2: LNHNV and YYDKDF (reference sequence).

The chain uses TRBV28 and TRBJ1-2; 12 bases match TRBD1. The germline V gene has CDR1 MDHEN and CDR2 SYDVKM. The CDR3 has 13 residues. The V and J ends lost 8 bases and 8 bases, in that order; junction bases with no gene match: 6. This CDR3 is CASSRGQGAGYTF. CDR3 in DNA: TGTGCCAGCTCTAGGGGACAGGGGGCCGGCTACACCTTC.

The chain employs TRBV5-1 and TRBJ2-1; 8 nucleotides line up with TRBD2. From germline, CDR1 is SGHRS and CDR2 YFSETQ. CDR3 length: 14 residues. Losses at the gene ends were 4 bases for V and 7 bases for J; bases not matched to a gene: 7. The CDR3 nucleotides are TGCGCCAGCAGCCCGGGGGGGGCGAGGAATGAGCAGTTCTTC. Its protein is CASSPGGARNEQFF.

This clone was observed once. The chain combines TRBV15 with TRBJ1-6; the D is unclear. CDR1 and CDR2 (germline): LNHNV, YYDKDF (reference sequence). The CDR3 length is 13 residues. V lost 1 base, J lost 9 bases, and 7 bases lay in between. The CDR3 here is CATSRGSGSPLHF. The CDR3 bases are TGTGCCACCAGCAGAGGATCGGGTTCACCCCTCCACTTT. Based on the CDR3 plus reference TRBV15 and TRBJ1-6, the full variable domain is DAMVIQNPRYQVTQFGKPVTLSCSQTLNHNVMYWYQQKSSQAPKLLFHYYDKDFNNEADTPDNFQSRRPNTSFCFLDIRSPGLGDTAMYLCATSRGSGSPLHFGNGTRLTVT.

This clone was detected only once. J is TRBJ2-1 and V is TRBV4-1, with 9 bases aligning to TRBD2. CDR1 is MGHRA, CDR2 YSYEKL, per germline. This CDR3 spans 17 amino acids. The trim removed 0 bases at V and 4 bases at J, leaving 7 bases unmatched. DNA of the CDR3: TGCGCCAGCAGCCAAGATTTGGCGGGGGGGATTTACAATGAGCAGTTCTTC. This sequence encodes CASSQDLAGGIYNEQFF.

J is TRBJ1-1 and V is TRBV11-3, with D possibly TRBD1 on 5 matching bases. This CDR3 has 13 amino acids. Germline CDR1 is SGHNT and CDR2 is YENEEA. V dropped 1 base and J dropped 7 bases, with 10 bases sitting between them. The CDR3 bases are TGTGCCAGCAGCTTAGGGGAGGGGAATGAAGCTTTCTTT. Encoded protein: CASSLGEGNEAFF.

V gene TRBV3-1 (or the pseudogene TRBV3-2) combines with J gene TRBJ2-1; TRBD2 agrees at 7 bases. The trim removed 4 bases at V and 1 base at J, leaving 10 bases unmatched. CDR3 size: 17 residues. Germline lookup yields CDR1 LGHDT and CDR2 YNNKEL (reference sequence). The DNA for the CDR3 is TGTGCCAGCAGCCGCCCGACTAGCTTGGGTTCCTACAATGAGCAGTTCTTC. This gives the protein CASSRPTSLGSYNEQFF.

The V and J genes are TRBV2 and TRBJ1-5, with 7 bases fitting TRBD1. V trimming: 3 bases; J trimming: 4 bases; junction bases outside the gene matches: 9. The CDR3 is 16 residues long. Germline values: CDR1 SNHLY, CDR2 FYNNEI. This CDR3 reads CASSDDRVVRNQPQHF. CDR3 nucleotides: TGTGCCAGCAGTGACGACAGGGTTGTGCGGAATCAGCCCCAGCATTTT.